This is a list of T cell receptor beta chains from one sample in a study of blood T cell repertoires in COVID-19. Repertoires were generated with immunoSEQ multiplex PCR, while TCRdb's copy carries only in-frame clones and drops some. This sample has tens of thousands of clones; 90% occur once, and the top ten carry 4.8%. The sequenced material came from peripheral blood. These receptors originate from a human donor in a cohort sampled during active COVID-19. Each CDR3 is given with its conserved first and last residue. D genes are given only for firm matches. The size field is filled for only some rows; it gives once, few, many or a size class.

D: -
J: TRBJ2-1
size: -
V: TRBV10-1
DNA: TGCGCCAGCAGTGCTGGCGGTTCCTACAATGAGCAGTTCTTC
CDR3: CASSAGGSYNEQFF

D: TRBD1
J: TRBJ1-2
size: -
V: TRBV7-2
DNA: TGTGCCAGCAGTCCCGCCGACGGGACAGCTAACTATGGCTACACCTTC
CDR3: CASSPADGTANYGYTF

D: -
J: TRBJ1-6
size: -
V: TRBV5-4
DNA: TGTGCCAGCAGCTTGCACGGGGGAGGAGCACCCCTCCACTTT
CDR3: CASSLHGGGAPLHF

D: TRBD1
J: TRBJ1-5
size: once
V: TRBV5-8
DNA: TGTGCCAGCAGCTTTAGGGACAGGGGAAATCAGCCCCAGCATTTT
CDR3: CASSFRDRGNQPQHF

D: -
J: TRBJ1-1
size: few
V: TRBV3-1/TRBV3-2
DNA: TGTGCCAGCAGCCAAGATTTTAGGAGCACTGAAGCTTTCTTT
CDR3: CASSQDFRSTEAFF

D: -
J: TRBJ1-2
size: -
V: TRBV5-1
DNA: TGCGCCAGCAGCGAGAAGGGGGGGCAGGGTGGCTACACCTTC
CDR3: CASSEKGGQGGYTF

D: -
J: TRBJ1-2
size: -
V: TRBV3-1/TRBV3-2
DNA: TGTGCCAGCAGCCAGCGGGGGGCCAACTATGGCTACACCTTC
CDR3: CASSQRGANYGYTF

D: TRBD2
J: TRBJ2-7
size: -
V: TRBV12-3/TRBV12-4
DNA: TGTGCCAGCAGGACTAGCGGAACCTACGAGCAGTACTTC
CDR3: CASRTSGTYEQYF

D: -
J: TRBJ2-7
size: -
V: TRBV6-5
DNA: TGTGCCAGCAGTTACAGGGGTTTGGGGGGTGGCGAGCAGTACTTC
CDR3: CASSYRGLGGGEQYF

D: TRBD2
J: TRBJ2-7
size: -
V: TRBV3-1/TRBV3-2
DNA: TGTGCCAGCAGCCAGAGAGGGACTAGCGGGAGGGCCCGCTACGAGCAGTACTTC
CDR3: CASSQRGTSGRARYEQYF

D: TRBD1
J: TRBJ2-2
size: once
V: TRBV30
DNA: TGTGCCTGGAGTGTACGACAGGGCACCGGGGAGCTGTTTTTT
CDR3: CAWSVRQGTGELFF

D: TRBD2
J: TRBJ2-1
size: -
V: TRBV5-1
DNA: TGCGCCAGCACTCAACGGACTAGCGGGACGGATGAGCAGTTCTTC
CDR3: CASTQRTSGTDEQFF

D: -
J: TRBJ1-1
size: once
V: TRBV30
DNA: TGTGCCTGGAATCAGGACACTGAAGCTTTCTTT
CDR3: CAWNQDTEAFF

D: -
J: TRBJ2-1
size: once
V: TRBV3-1/TRBV3-2
DNA: TGTGCCAGCAGCCAAGAGGCGGGGCGCTCCTACAATGAGCAGTTCTTC
CDR3: CASSQEAGRSYNEQFF

D: -
J: TRBJ1-1
size: -
V: TRBV28
DNA: TGTGCCAGCAGGACAACCCCCGCGCGTGAAGCTTTCTTT
CDR3: CASRTTPAREAFF

D: -
J: TRBJ2-7
size: -
V: TRBV5-1
DNA: TGCGCCAGCAGCTTTACCAGGGGCTCCTACGAGCAGTACTTC
CDR3: CASSFTRGSYEQYF

D: TRBD1
J: TRBJ2-7
size: -
V: TRBV20-1
DNA: TGCAGTGCTAGTGGAGACAGGGGATTATACGAGCAGTACTTC
CDR3: CSASGDRGLYEQYF

D: -
J: TRBJ1-2
size: -
V: TRBV6-2/TRBV6-3
DNA: TGTGCCAGCAGTTACCCTGGGAGTATCAACTATGGCTACACCTTC
CDR3: CASSYPGSINYGYTF

D: TRBD2
J: TRBJ2-7
size: -
V: TRBV18
DNA: TGTGCCAGCTCACCTCGGGGGGGAAAGGACGAGCAGTACTTC
CDR3: CASSPRGGKDEQYF

D: TRBD1
J: TRBJ1-2
size: -
V: TRBV5-6
DNA: TGTGCCAGCAGCCGGGACAGGGATAACTATGGCTACACCTTC
CDR3: CASSRDRDNYGYTF

D: TRBD2
J: TRBJ2-1
size: -
V: TRBV24-1
DNA: TGTGCCACCAGCGAGGCCGGGAGGGCCCTGTTCTTC
CDR3: CATSEAGRALFF

D: -
J: TRBJ1-2
size: -
V: TRBV6-5
DNA: TGTGCCAGCAGTTACTCTTGGCAGGGGACGGGGGGCTACACCTTC
CDR3: CASSYSWQGTGGYTF

D: -
J: TRBJ2-7
size: -
V: TRBV20-1
DNA: TGCAGTGCTAGTGGGCTAGCGTTTTCCTACGAGCAGTACTTC
CDR3: CSASGLAFSYEQYF

D: TRBD2
J: TRBJ2-1
size: -
V: TRBV7-3
DNA: TGTGCCAGCAGCTGGACTAGTTACAATGAGCAGTTCTTC
CDR3: CASSWTSYNEQFF

D: TRBD2
J: TRBJ2-4
size: -
V: TRBV19
DNA: TGTGCCACCACTAGCGGGGACTCCAAAAACATTCAGTACTTC
CDR3: CATTSGDSKNIQYF

D: -
J: TRBJ1-5
size: -
V: TRBV28
DNA: TGTGCCAGCACCCCCTTCGGGGGGTCATCGCCCCAGCATTTT
CDR3: CASTPFGGSSPQHF

D: -
J: TRBJ2-3
size: -
V: TRBV7-2
DNA: TGTGCCAGCAGCTTAGGCCTAGCGTACACAGATACGCAGTATTTT
CDR3: CASSLGLAYTDTQYF

D: TRBD1
J: TRBJ1-6
size: -
V: TRBV30
DNA: TGTGCCTGGGATAAGGACAGGGCGAAAAATTCACCCCTCCACTTT
CDR3: CAWDKDRAKNSPLHF

D: -
J: TRBJ2-1
size: -
V: TRBV6-8
DNA: TGTGCCAGCAGGGGCGGGAAGGGGAATGAGCAGTTCTTC
CDR3: CASRGGKGNEQFF

D: TRBD2
J: TRBJ2-1
size: -
V: TRBV5-1
DNA: TGCGCCAGCAGCGGAGAGACTAGCGGGAGGGCGAATGAGCAGTTCTTC
CDR3: CASSGETSGRANEQFF

D: -
J: TRBJ2-3
size: -
V: TRBV2
DNA: TGTGCCAGCAGTGAGGGGGCGGGAGCTGAGCCAGATACGCAGTATTTT
CDR3: CASSEGAGAEPDTQYF

D: TRBD1
J: TRBJ1-2
size: -
V: TRBV18
DNA: TGTGCCAGCTCATGGACCAACCGGGACAGGGACTATGGCTACACCTTC
CDR3: CASSWTNRDRDYGYTF

D: -
J: TRBJ1-5
size: -
V: TRBV6-1
DNA: TGTGCCAGCAGTGAAGCTGCGCAGGGTTATCAGCCCCAGCATTTT
CDR3: CASSEAAQGYQPQHF

D: TRBD2
J: TRBJ2-3
size: -
V: TRBV27
DNA: TGTGCCAGCAAAAGCGGGAGGGCGTATGGAGATACGCAGTATTTT
CDR3: CASKSGRAYGDTQYF

D: -
J: TRBJ2-1
size: once
V: TRBV5-5
DNA: TGTGCCAGCAGCTTGGGAAGGAGCAATGAGCAGTTCTTC
CDR3: CASSLGRSNEQFF

D: -
J: TRBJ2-7
size: -
V: TRBV11-2
DNA: TGTGCCAGCAGCCCCCGTAGTGACGAGCAGTACTTC
CDR3: CASSPRSDEQYF

D: -
J: TRBJ2-3
size: -
V: TRBV9
DNA: TGTGCCAGCAGCGGCCTTCATCCGCGTAAGGGGCCAGATACGCAGTATTTT
CDR3: CASSGLHPRKGPDTQYF

D: TRBD2
J: TRBJ2-7
size: -
V: TRBV11-2
DNA: TGTGCCAGCAGCTTAGATTTGGCTAGCGGGAGCGAGCAGTACTTC
CDR3: CASSLDLASGSEQYF

D: TRBD1
J: TRBJ2-5
size: -
V: TRBV24-1
DNA: TGTGCCACCAGTGACCCCGGGACAGGGCACATAGAGACCCAGTACTTC
CDR3: CATSDPGTGHIETQYF

D: TRBD1
J: TRBJ2-5
size: -
V: TRBV3-1/TRBV3-2
DNA: TGTGCCAGCAGCCGCACAGGGGCAGAGACCCAGTACTTC
CDR3: CASSRTGAETQYF

D: -
J: TRBJ2-5
size: -
V: TRBV2
DNA: TGTGCCAGCAGTCCCCCAAATGGAGCGGGTGGGAAAGAGACCCAGTACTTC
CDR3: CASSPPNGAGGKETQYF

D: -
J: TRBJ1-1
size: -
V: TRBV5-4
DNA: TGTGCCAGCAGCTTGGCCGGGGGACTCCGTGCGAACACTGAAGCTTTCTTT
CDR3: CASSLAGGLRANTEAFF

D: -
J: TRBJ1-1
size: -
V: TRBV28
DNA: TGTGCCAGCAGCGAATACCGGGACATTAGGGCTTTCTTT
CDR3: CASSEYRDIRAFF

D: -
J: TRBJ2-7
size: -
V: TRBV25-1
DNA: TGTGCCAGCAGTGAACAGGGTTACGAGCAGTACTTC
CDR3: CASSEQGYEQYF

D: -
J: TRBJ1-2
size: -
V: TRBV28
DNA: TGTGCCAGCGGGCCTAACTATGGCTACACCTTC
CDR3: CASGPNYGYTF

D: -
J: TRBJ1-1
size: -
V: TRBV29-1
DNA: TGCAGCGTTGAAGGGGGGAGGAGCACTGAAGCTTTCTTT
CDR3: CSVEGGRSTEAFF

D: TRBD1
J: TRBJ1-2
size: -
V: TRBV11-2
DNA: TGTGCCAGCAGCTTAGCCTCGGCTGGACAGGAGCTTAACTATGGCTACACCTTC
CDR3: CASSLASAGQELNYGYTF

D: TRBD1
J: TRBJ1-4
size: -
V: TRBV6-5
DNA: TGTGCCAGCAGAGCAGGGGGAGGCGAAAAACTGTTTTTT
CDR3: CASRAGGGEKLFF

D: TRBD1
J: TRBJ1-2
size: -
V: TRBV7-2
DNA: TGTGCCAGCAGTTCGCGAGGACAGGGTGTCTATGGCTACACCTTC
CDR3: CASSSRGQGVYGYTF

D: TRBD2
J: TRBJ2-7
size: -
V: TRBV3-1/TRBV3-2
DNA: TGTGCCAGCAGCCAAGATCCGGCTAGCGGGAGGGCCGGCGAGCAGTACTTC
CDR3: CASSQDPASGRAGEQYF